Below are 7 T cell receptor beta chains sequenced from a single sample in a study of blood T cell repertoires in COVID-19. The method was immunoSEQ multiplex PCR; TCRdb's version includes in-frame clones alone and lacks a portion of them. Of fewer than 350,000 clones in the sample, around 88% were seen once. Sequencing input: PBMCs or T cells enriched from blood (not recorded which). These TCRs come from a woman in her thirties or forties who had recovered from COVID-19.

This clone showed up just a few times. The CDR3 loop reads CASSLPTDRWETQYF. CDR3 sequence (DNA): TGTGCCAGCAGCCTCCCCACAGACAGGTGGGAGACCCAGTACTTC. The genes are TRBV11-1 and TRBJ2-5; perhaps TRBD1 as D (6 bases). The CDR3 spans 15 residues. The V gene's germline CDR1 is SGHAT and CDR2 FQDESV (reference sequence). V lost 5 bases to trimming and J lost 5 bases, with 18 bases between them.

This clone was observed a few times. V usage is TRBV4-1 and J usage is TRBJ1-5; D gene unclear. CDR3 length equals 15 residues. V lost 4 bases and J 1 base, leaving 11 bases between the germline ends. The germline gives CDR1 MGHRA, CDR2 YSYEKL. In DNA form, the CDR3 reads TGCGCCAGCAGCCCCGCACTAGCAAGCAATCAGCCCCAGCATTTT. Protein product: CASSPALASNQPQHF.

V usage is TRBV7-8 and J usage is TRBJ1-4; a possible D gene is TRBD1 (6 bases). The CDR3 has 15 residues. The ends were cut back, 5 bases at V and 3 bases at J, with 13 bases in the middle. Germline assignment: CDR1 SGHVS and CDR2 FQNEAQ. CDR3 nucleotides: TGTGCCAGCAGCCTTTTTGGACAGCCTAATGAAAAACTGTTTTTT. Protein product: CASSLFGQPNEKLFF. Full variable domain (rest looked up from reference TRBV7-8 and TRBJ1-4): GAGVSQSPRYKVAKRGQDVALRCDPISGHVSLFWYQQALGQGPEFLTYFQNEAQLDKSGLPSDRFFAERPEGSVSTLKIQRTQQEDSAVYLCASSLFGQPNEKLFFGSGTQLSVL.

The DNA of the CDR3 is TGTGCCAGCAGCCCCGGTGGAGCGGGAGGGTCCTACGAGCAGTACTTC. It is translated as CASSPGGAGGSYEQYF. The V call is TRBV11-3, the J call TRBJ2-7; 10 bases are shared with TRBD2. CDR1 SGHNT and CDR2 YENEEA come from the germline V gene. The CDR3 sequence is 16 residues long. Losses at the gene ends were 5 bases for V and 1 base for J; bases not matched to a gene: 8.

The V and J genes are TRBV19 and TRBJ2-3; 9 nucleotides line up with TRBD2. Unmatched junction bases numbered 14, after V lost 7 bases and J lost 3 bases. This CDR3 is 17 amino acids long. Per germline, CDR1 LNHDA and CDR2 SQIVND (reference sequence). CDR3 nucleotide sequence: TGTGCCAGTACCCCTAGCGGGACCCTAGACCTGACAGATACGCAGTATTTT. Its protein product is CASTPSGTLDLTDTQYF.

In this sample, this clone turned up once. The chain joins TRBV7-9 to TRBJ2-1; D uncertain. Germline CDR1 SEHNR, CDR2 FQNEAQ (reference sequence). The ends were cut back, 1 base at V and 1 base at J, with 11 bases in the middle. This CDR3 contains 16 residues. The CDR3 bases are TGTGCCAGCAGCTTAGAAGGTCTAGGATCCTACAATGAGCAGTTCTTC. It encodes CASSLEGLGSYNEQFF.

The rearrangement links TRBV5-4 to TRBJ2-2, with D possibly matching TRBD2 (5 bases). The germline CDR1 and CDR2 sequences are SGHNT and YYREEE (reference sequence). V shed 4 bases and J shed 6 bases, with 16 bases lying between them. This CDR3 is built from 15 residues. The CDR3 sequence is CASSPRGAEPGELFF. DNA for the CDR3: TGTGCCAGCAGCCCCCGGGGTGCTGAACCCGGGGAGCTGTTTTTT.